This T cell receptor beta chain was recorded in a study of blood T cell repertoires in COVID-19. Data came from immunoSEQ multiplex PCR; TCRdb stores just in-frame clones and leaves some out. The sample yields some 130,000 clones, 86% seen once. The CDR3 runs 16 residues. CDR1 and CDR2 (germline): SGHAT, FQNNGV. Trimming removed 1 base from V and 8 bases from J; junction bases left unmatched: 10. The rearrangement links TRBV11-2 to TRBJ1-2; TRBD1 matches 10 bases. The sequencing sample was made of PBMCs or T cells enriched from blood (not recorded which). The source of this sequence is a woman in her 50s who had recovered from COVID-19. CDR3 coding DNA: TGTGCCAGCAGCTTAGGGGACAGGGGCGCGAATGAAGGCTACACCTTC. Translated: CASSLGDRGANEGYTF.